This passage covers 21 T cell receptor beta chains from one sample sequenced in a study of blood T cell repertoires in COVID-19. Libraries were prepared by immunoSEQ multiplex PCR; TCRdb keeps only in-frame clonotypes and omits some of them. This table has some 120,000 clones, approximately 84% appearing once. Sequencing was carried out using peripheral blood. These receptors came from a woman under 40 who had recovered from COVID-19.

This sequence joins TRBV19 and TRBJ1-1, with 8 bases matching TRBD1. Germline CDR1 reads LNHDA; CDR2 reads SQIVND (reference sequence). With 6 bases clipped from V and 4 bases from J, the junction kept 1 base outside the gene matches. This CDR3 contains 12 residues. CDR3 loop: CASRTGATEAFF. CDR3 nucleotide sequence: TGTGCCAGTAGGACAGGGGCCACTGAAGCTTTCTTT.

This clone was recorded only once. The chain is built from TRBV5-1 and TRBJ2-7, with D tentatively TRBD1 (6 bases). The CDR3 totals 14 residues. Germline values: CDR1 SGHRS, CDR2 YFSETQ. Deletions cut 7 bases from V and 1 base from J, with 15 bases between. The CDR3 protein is CASGQLGQSYEQYF. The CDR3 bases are TGCGCCAGCGGGCAGCTAGGACAGTCCTACGAGCAGTACTTC. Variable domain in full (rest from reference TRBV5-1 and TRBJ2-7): KAGVTQTPRYLIKTRGQQVTLSCSPISGHRSVSWYQQTPGQGLQFLFEYFSETQRNKGNFPGRFSGRQFSNSRSEMNVSTLELGDSALYLCASGQLGQSYEQYFGPGTRLTVT.

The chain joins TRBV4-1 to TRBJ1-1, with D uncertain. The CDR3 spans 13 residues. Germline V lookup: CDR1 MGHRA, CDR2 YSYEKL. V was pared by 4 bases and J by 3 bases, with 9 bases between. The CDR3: CASSRQRDTEAFF. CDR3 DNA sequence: TGCGCCAGCAGCCGTCAGAGGGACACTGAAGCTTTCTTT.

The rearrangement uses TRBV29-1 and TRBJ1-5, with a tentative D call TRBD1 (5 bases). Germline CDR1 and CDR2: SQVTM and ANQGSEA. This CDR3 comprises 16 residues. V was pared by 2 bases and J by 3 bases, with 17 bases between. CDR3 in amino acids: CSVERQLKGNNQPQHF. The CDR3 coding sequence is TGCAGCGTTGAAAGACAGCTAAAAGGTAACAATCAGCCCCAGCATTTT.

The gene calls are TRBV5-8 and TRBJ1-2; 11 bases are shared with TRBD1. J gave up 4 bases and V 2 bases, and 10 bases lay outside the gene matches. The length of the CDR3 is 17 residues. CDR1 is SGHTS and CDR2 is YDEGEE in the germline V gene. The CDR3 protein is CASSFAGTGGRSYGYTF. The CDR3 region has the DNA TGTGCCAGCAGCTTTGCCGGGACAGGGGGGAGAAGCTATGGCTACACCTTC.

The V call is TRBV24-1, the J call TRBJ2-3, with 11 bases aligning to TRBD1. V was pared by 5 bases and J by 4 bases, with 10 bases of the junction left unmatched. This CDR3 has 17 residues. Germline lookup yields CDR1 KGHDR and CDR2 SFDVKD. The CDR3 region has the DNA TGTGCCACCAGTGCGATCCCGGGACAGGGGGGCGCAGATACGCAGTATTTT. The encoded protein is CATSAIPGQGGADTQYF.

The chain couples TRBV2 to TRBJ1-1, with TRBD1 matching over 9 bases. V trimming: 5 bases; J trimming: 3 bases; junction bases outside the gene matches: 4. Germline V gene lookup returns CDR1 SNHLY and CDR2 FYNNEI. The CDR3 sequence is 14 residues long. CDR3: CASSKQGAYTEAFF. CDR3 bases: TGTGCCAGCAGTAAACAGGGGGCCTACACTGAAGCTTTCTTT.

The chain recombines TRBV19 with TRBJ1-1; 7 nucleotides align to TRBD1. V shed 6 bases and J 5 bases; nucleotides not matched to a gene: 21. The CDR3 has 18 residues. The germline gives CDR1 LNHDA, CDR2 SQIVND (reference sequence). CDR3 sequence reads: CASRELTGLTDGRTEAFF. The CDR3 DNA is TGTGCCAGTAGGGAACTGACAGGGCTGACTGACGGACGGACTGAAGCTTTCTTT.

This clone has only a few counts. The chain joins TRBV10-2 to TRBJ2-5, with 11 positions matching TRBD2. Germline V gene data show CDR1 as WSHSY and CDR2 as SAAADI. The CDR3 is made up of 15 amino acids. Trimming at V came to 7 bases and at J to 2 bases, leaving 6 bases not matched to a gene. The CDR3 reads CASTRGLAVQETQYF. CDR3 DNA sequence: TGCGCCAGCACCAGGGGACTAGCGGTGCAAGAGACCCAGTACTTC.

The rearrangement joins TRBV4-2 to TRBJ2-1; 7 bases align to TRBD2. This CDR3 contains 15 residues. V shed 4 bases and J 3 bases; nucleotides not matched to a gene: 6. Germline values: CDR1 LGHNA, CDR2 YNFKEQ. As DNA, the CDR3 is TGTGCCAGCAGCCCCCTCTCTAGCGGCTACAATGAGCAGTTCTTC. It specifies CASSPLSSGYNEQFF.

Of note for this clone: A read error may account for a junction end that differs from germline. Here the CDR3 DNA reads TGTGCCAGCAGCCTAGGGGCGGGAGGGAACACTGAAGCTTTCTTT. Translating it yields CASSLGAGGNTEAFF. The chain is built from TRBV13 and TRBJ1-1; maybe TRBD1 (5 bases). CDR1 and CDR2 (germline): PRHDT, FYEKMQ (reference sequence). The CDR3 extends over 15 amino acids.

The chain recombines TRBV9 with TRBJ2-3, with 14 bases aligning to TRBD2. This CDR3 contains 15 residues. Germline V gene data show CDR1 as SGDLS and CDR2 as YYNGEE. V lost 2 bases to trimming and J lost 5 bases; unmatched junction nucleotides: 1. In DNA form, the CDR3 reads TGTGCCAGCAGCGTGGGACTAGCGGGGGTAGATACGCAGTATTTT. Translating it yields CASSVGLAGVDTQYF.

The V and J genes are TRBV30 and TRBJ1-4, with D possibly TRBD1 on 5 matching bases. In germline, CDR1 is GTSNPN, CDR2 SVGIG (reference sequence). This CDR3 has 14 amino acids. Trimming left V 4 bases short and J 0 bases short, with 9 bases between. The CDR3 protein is CAWTPGSTNEKLFF. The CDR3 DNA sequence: TGTGCCTGGACCCCAGGGTCAACTAATGAAAAACTGTTTTTT.

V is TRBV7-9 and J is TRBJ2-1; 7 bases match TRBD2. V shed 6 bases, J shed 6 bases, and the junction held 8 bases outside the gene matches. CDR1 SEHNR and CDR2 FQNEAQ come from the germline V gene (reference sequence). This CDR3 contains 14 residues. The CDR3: CASSHASGGNEQFF. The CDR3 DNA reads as TGTGCCAGCAGTCATGCTAGCGGCGGCAATGAGCAGTTCTTC.

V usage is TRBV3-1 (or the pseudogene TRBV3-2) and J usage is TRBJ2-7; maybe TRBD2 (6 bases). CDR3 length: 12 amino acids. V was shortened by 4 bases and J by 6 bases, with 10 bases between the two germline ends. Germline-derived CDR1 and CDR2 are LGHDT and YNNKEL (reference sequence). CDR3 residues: CASSPQGGEQYF. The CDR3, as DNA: TGTGCCAGCAGCCCTCAGGGAGGCGAGCAGTACTTC.

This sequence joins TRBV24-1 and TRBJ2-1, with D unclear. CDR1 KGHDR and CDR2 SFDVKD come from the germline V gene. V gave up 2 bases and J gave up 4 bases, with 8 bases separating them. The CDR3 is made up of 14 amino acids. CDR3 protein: CATSDSERYNEQFF. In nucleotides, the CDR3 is TGTGCCACCAGTGATTCGGAGCGATACAATGAGCAGTTCTTC.

This chain's CDR3 is CASSQVEGILQDEQFF. CDR3 bases: TGCGCCAGCAGCCAAGTCGAAGGAATTTTGCAGGATGAGCAGTTCTTC. The V and J genes are TRBV4-1 and TRBJ2-1; no firm D call. The V and J ends lost 1 base and 8 bases respectively, with 18 bases between them. CDR3 length equals 16 residues. Germline CDR1 MGHRA, CDR2 YSYEKL.

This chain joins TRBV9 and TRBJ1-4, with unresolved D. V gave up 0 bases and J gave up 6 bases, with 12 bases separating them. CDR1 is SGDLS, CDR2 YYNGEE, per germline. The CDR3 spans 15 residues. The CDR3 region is CASSVGRVWDEKLFF. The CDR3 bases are TGTGCCAGCAGCGTAGGTCGGGTATGGGATGAAAAACTGTTTTTT.

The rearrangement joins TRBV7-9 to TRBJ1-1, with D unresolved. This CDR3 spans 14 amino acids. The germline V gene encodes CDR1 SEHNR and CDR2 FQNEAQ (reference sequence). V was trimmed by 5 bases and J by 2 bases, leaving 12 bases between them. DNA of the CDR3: TGTGCCAGCAGCCTCGCAGCGGTAAACACTGAAGCTTTCTTT. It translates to CASSLAAVNTEAFF.

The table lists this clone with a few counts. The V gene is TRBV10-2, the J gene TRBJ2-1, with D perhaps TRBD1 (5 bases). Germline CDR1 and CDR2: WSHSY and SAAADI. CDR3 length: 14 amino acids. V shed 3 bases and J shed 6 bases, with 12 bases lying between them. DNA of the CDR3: TGCGCCAGCAGTGATCAGGGAATACGCAATGAGCAGTTCTTC. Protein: CASSDQGIRNEQFF.

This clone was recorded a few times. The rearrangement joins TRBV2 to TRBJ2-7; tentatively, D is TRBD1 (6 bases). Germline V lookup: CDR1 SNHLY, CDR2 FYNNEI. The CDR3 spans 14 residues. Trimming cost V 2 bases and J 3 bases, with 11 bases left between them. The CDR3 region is CASSEQGQFYEQYF. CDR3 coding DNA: TGTGCCAGCAGTGAACAAGGACAGTTCTACGAGCAGTACTTC.